The 11 T cell receptor beta chains below come from one sample, sequenced in a study of spatial heterogeneity in lung cancer. Regarding time point: blood at routine non-recurrence follow-up after resection. TCRdb re-analysed the 5' RACE reads in MiXCR, keeping a single row per CDR3 protein. The data contain around 25,000 distinct CDR3 sequences, 9.7% of them seen just once; the ten biggest clones take up approximately 21%. Sequenced here: PBMCs, sampled at follow-up. The receptors shown here come from a male donor with early-stage non-small cell lung cancer.

In this sample, this clonotype turned up a few times. This chain connects TRBV7-2 to TRBJ1-1, with D uncertain. V was clipped by 5 bases and J by 8 bases, with 15 bases between them. The CDR3 has 13 amino acids. Germline loops: CDR1 SGHTA, CDR2 FQGNSA. CDR3 DNA: TGTGCCAGCAGCCGGCGGACCCCCCTCGAAGCTTTCTTT. Translating it yields CASSRRTPLEAFF. The variable domain in full, completed from reference TRBV7-2 and TRBJ1-1, reads GAGVSQSPSNKVTEKGKDVELRCDPISGHTALYWYRQSLGQGLEFLIYFQGNSAPDKSGLPSDRFSAERTGGSVSTLTIQRTQQEDSAVYLCASSRRTPLEAFFGQGTRLTVV.

This chain uses TRBV20-1 with TRBJ2-2; TRBD2 is a possible D gene (6 bases). The CDR3 has 14 residues. Germline V CDR1 and CDR2: DFQATT, SNEGSKA (reference sequence). The V and J ends lost 6 bases and 4 bases respectively, with 15 bases between them. CDR3 sequence reads: CSAPATGVTGELFF. The CDR3 region has the DNA TGCAGTGCCCCGGCAACGGGGGTCACCGGGGAGCTGTTTTTT.

This chain joins TRBV7-9 and TRBJ2-7; 12 bases are a match to TRBD1. The germline CDR1 and CDR2 sequences are SEHNR and FQNEAQ (reference sequence). This CDR3 region has 15 residues. Unmatched junction bases numbered 6, after V lost 5 bases and J lost 4 bases. The CDR3 reads CASSHGTGGGYEQYF. The CDR3 nucleotides read TGTGCCAGCAGCCACGGGACAGGGGGCGGATACGAGCAGTACTTC.

V usage is TRBV7-8 and J usage is TRBJ2-5; 8 nucleotides agree with TRBD1. CDR3 size: 16 residues. The trim removed 3 bases at V and 4 bases at J, leaving 10 bases unmatched. Germline CDR1 SGHVS, CDR2 FQNEAQ. Written as DNA, the CDR3 is TGTGCCAGCAGCTTGTCCCGGACAGGGAAGGGAGAGACCCAGTACTTC. This translates into CASSLSRTGKGETQYF.

The chain couples TRBV6-6 to TRBJ2-5; 11 bases agree with TRBD2. Germline CDR1 and CDR2: MNHNY and SVGAGI (reference sequence). V was pared by 2 bases and J by 2 bases, with 4 bases of the junction left unmatched. The CDR3 runs 16 residues. Written as DNA, the CDR3 is TGTGCCAGCAGTTACCTTAGCGGGGGGGCTCAAGAGACCCAGTACTTC. Amino acids: CASSYLSGGAQETQYF.

This clonotype was seen a few times. This sequence joins TRBV9 and TRBJ1-1; D gene uncertain. CDR1 and CDR2 (germline): SGDLS, YYNGEE. V was clipped by 4 bases and J by 1 base, with 5 bases between them. This CDR3 spans 12 amino acids. CDR3 nucleotides: TGTGCCAGCAGCTCACCGAACACTGAAGCTTTCTTT. The encoded protein is CASSSPNTEAFF.

Many counts were recorded for this clonotype. The V call is TRBV7-6, the J call TRBJ1-2; no reliable D call. The germline CDR1 and CDR2 sequences are SGHVS and FNYEAQ. Trimming pared 1 base from V and 2 bases from J, leaving 8 bases between. The CDR3 loop spans 14 amino acids. CDR3 protein: CASSLGPFNYGYTF. As DNA, the CDR3 is TGTGCCAGCAGCTTAGGTCCTTTCAACTATGGCTACACCTTC.

The chain has TRBV29-1 and TRBJ2-7; D is unresolved. V lost 6 bases, J lost 2 bases, and 14 bases lay in between. CDR1 and CDR2 from the germline V gene are SQVTM and ANQGSEA. The CDR3 length is 13 residues. CDR3 in DNA: TGCAGCGTCCCTGACCCACTGACCTACGAGCAGTACTTC. It is translated as CSVPDPLTYEQYF.

This clonotype was seen many times. V is TRBV18 and J is TRBJ2-1; TRBD1 aligns across 8 bases. The CDR3 covers 16 residues. Germline V gene sequence: CDR1 KGHSH, CDR2 LQKENI. Trimming cost V 4 bases and J 1 base; bases outside gene matches: 6. CDR3 sequence reads: CASSRTGQGSYNEQFF. The DNA for the CDR3 is TGTGCCAGCTCACGTACCGGACAGGGATCCTACAATGAGCAGTTCTTC.

The gene calls are TRBV4-1 and TRBJ2-5, with unresolved D. Germline loops: CDR1 MGHRA, CDR2 YSYEKL. Trimming pared 4 bases from V and 3 bases from J, leaving 9 bases between. The CDR3 has 13 residues. The CDR3 DNA reads TGCGCCAGCAGCCTTTCAGATAAAGAGACCCAGTACTTC. It translates to CASSLSDKETQYF.

The chain uses TRBV29-1 and TRBJ2-7, with 7 bases fitting TRBD1. Unmatched junction bases numbered 7, after V lost 4 bases and J lost 7 bases. The CDR3 sequence is 12 residues long. Germline assignment: CDR1 SQVTM and CDR2 ANQGSEA. This CDR3 reads CSVVRQGGEQYF. CDR3 sequence (DNA): TGCAGCGTTGTAAGACAGGGCGGAGAGCAGTACTTC.